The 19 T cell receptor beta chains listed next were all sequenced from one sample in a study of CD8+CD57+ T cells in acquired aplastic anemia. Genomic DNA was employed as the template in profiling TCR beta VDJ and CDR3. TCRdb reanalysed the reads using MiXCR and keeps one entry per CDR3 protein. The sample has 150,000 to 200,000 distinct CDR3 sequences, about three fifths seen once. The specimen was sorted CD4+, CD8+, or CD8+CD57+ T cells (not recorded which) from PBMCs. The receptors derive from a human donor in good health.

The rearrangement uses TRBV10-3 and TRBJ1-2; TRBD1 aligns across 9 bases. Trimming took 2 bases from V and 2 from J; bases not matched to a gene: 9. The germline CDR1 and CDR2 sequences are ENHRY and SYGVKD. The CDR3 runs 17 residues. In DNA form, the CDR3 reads TGTGCCATCAGTGAGCTCCCGGGACAGGGAACGAACTATGGCTACACCTTC. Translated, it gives CAISELPGQGTNYGYTF.

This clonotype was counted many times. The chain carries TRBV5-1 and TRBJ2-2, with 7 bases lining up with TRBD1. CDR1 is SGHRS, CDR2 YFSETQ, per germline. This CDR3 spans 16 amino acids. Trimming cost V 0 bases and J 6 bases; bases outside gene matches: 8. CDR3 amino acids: CASSLADRAGAGELFF. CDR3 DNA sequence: TGCGCCAGCAGCTTGGCAGACAGGGCCGGCGCCGGGGAGCTGTTTTTT.

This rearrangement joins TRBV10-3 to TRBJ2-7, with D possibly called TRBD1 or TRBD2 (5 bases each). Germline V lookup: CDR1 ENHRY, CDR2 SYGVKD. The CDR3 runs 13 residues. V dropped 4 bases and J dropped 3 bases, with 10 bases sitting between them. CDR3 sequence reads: CAISGGDLYEQYF. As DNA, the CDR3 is TGTGCCATCAGTGGAGGGGATCTCTACGAGCAGTACTTC.

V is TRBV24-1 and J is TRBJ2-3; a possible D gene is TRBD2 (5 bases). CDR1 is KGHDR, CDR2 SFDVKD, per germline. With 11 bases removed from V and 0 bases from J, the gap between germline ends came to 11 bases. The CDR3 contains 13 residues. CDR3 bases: TGTGCCAGCAGCGGACCTAGCACAGATACGCAGTATTTT. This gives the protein CASSGPSTDTQYF.

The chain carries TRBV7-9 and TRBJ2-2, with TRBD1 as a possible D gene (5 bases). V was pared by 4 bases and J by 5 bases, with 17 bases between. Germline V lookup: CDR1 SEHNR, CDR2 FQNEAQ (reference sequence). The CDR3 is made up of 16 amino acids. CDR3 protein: CASSSTSTDLTGELFF. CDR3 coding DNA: TGTGCCAGCAGCTCGACCTCGACAGATTTGACCGGGGAGCTGTTTTTT. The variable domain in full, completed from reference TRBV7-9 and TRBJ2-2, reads DTGVSQNPRHKITKRGQNVTFRCDPISEHNRLYWYRQTLGQGPEFLTYFQNEAQLEKSRLLSDRFSAERPKGSFSTLEIQRTEQGDSAMYLCASSSTSTDLTGELFFGEGSRLTVL.

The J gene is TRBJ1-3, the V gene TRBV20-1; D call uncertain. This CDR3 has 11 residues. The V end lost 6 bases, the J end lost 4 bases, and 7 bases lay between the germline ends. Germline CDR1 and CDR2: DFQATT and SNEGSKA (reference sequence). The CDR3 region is CSAFVGNTIYF. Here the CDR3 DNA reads TGCAGTGCCTTTGTAGGAAACACCATATATTTT.

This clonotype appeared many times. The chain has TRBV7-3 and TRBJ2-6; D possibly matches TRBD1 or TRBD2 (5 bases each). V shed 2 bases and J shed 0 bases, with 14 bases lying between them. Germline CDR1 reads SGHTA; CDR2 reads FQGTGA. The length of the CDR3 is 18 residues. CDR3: CASSLFRGAPSGANVLTF. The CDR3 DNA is TGTGCCAGCAGCTTATTTCGGGGCGCTCCCTCTGGGGCCAACGTCCTGACTTTC.

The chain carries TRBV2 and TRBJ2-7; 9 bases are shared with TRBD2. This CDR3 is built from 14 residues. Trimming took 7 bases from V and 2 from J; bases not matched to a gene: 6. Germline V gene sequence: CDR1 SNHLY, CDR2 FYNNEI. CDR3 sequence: CASTLRGGAYEQYF. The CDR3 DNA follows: TGTGCCAGCACCCTCCGCGGGGGGGCCTACGAGCAGTACTTC.

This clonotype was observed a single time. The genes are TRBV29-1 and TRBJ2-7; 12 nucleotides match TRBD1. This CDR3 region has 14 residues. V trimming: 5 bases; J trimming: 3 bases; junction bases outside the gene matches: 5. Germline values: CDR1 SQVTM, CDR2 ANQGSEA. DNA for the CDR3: TGCAGCGTTAGCCGGGACAGGGGGCTCTACGAGCAGTACTTC. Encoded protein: CSVSRDRGLYEQYF.

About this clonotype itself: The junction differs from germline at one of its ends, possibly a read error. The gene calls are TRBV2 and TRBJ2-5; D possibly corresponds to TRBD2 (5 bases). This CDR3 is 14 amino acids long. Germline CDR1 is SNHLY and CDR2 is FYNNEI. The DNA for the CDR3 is TGTGCCAGTAGTGAAGCGGAACAGCAAGAGACCCAGTACTTC. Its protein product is CASSEAEQQETQYF. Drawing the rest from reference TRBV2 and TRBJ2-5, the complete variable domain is EPEVTQTPSHQVTQMGQEVILRCVPISNHLYFYWYRQILGQKVEFLVSFYNNEISEKSEIFDDQFSVERPDGSNFTLKIRSTKLEDSAMYFCASSEAEQQETQYFGPGTRLLVL.

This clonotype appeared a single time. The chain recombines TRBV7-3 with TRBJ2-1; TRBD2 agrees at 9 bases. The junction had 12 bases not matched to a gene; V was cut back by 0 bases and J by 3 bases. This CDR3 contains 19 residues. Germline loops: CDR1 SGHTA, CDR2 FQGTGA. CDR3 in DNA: TGTGCCAGCAGCTTAACGTTTGGCGGGGGGGCTTCTCACTACAATGAGCAGTTCTTC. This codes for CASSLTFGGGASHYNEQFF.

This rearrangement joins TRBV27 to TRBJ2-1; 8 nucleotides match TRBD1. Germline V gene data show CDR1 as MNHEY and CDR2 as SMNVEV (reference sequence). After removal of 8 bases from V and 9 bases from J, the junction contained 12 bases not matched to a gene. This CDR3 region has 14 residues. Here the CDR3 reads CASEFGRGQGEQFF. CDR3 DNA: TGTGCCAGCGAGTTTGGCAGGGGGCAGGGTGAGCAGTTCTTC.

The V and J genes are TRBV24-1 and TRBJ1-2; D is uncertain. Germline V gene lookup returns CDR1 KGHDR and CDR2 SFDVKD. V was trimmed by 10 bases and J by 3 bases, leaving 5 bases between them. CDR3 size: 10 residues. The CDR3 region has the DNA TGTGCCACAAATGACTATGGCTACACCTTC. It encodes CATNDYGYTF.

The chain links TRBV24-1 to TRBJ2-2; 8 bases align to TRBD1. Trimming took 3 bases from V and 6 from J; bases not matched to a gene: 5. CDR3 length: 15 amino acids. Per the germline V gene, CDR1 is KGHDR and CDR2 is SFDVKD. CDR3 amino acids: CATSDVDRGSGELFF. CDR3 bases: TGTGCCACCAGTGATGTTGACAGGGGTTCCGGGGAGCTGTTTTTT.

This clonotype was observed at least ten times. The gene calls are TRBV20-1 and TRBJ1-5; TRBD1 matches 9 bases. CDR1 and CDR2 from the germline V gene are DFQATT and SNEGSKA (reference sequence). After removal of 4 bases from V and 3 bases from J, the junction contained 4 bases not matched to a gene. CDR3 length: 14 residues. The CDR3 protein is CSAKGQGFNQPQHF. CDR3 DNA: TGCAGTGCTAAGGGACAGGGATTCAATCAGCCCCAGCATTTT.

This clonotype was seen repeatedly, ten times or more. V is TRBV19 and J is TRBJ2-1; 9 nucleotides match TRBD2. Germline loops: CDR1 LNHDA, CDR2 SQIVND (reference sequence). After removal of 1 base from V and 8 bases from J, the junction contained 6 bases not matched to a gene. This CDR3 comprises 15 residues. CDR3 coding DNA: TGTGCCAGTAGTATAGGAGCGGGAGGCCTCGATGAGCAGTTCTTC. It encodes CASSIGAGGLDEQFF.

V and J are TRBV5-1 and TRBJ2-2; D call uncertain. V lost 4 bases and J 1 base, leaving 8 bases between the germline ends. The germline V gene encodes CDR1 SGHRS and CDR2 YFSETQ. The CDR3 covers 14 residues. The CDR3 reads CASSTALNTGELFF. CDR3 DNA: TGCGCCAGCAGCACCGCCCTGAACACCGGGGAGCTGTTTTTT.

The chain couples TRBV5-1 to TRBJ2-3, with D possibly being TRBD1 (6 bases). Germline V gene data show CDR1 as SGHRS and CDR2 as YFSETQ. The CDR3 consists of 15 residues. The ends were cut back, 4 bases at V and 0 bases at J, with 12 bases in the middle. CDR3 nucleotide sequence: TGCGCCAGCAGCGACGGGACACCTAGCACAGATACGCAGTATTTT. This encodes CASSDGTPSTDTQYF.

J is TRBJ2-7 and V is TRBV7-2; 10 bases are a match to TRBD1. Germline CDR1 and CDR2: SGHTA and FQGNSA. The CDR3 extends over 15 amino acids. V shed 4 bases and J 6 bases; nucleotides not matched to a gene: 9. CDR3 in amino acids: CASSSRTGGSGEQYF. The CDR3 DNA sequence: TGTGCCAGCAGCTCCAGGACAGGGGGATCGGGCGAGCAGTACTTC.